This TCR beta chain was recovered during a study of T cell responses to AZD1222 COVID-19 vaccine. In the case of this clone: What it binds is not known.

Germline CDR1 and CDR2: SEHNR and FQNEAQ (reference sequence). This CDR3 has 13 residues. V dropped 4 bases and J dropped 13; count of bases not matched to a gene: 3. Some clones are missing from TCRdb's copy, which holds only in-frame ones; the method was immunoSEQ multiplex PCR. The sample holds about 110,000 clones; approximately 90% are singletons and the top ten take around 14%. Study-level points and caveats: Variant regions that are unmutated are reportedly the target of nearly half of spike-specific TCRs. There were mostly white British donors and more females than males, and clonal diversity was possibly underestimated. Among vaccine-associated CD4 TCRs, coverage spanned spike, with dominance at 160-218 and 743-854. Recipients of two AZD1222 doses showed rising Spike-specific TCR breadth and depth.

The rearrangement joins TRBV7-9 to TRBJ1-6; 11 nucleotides align to TRBD1. This clonotype was sampled from an adult who received the AZD1222 COVID-19 vaccine. The sequencing here drew on peripheral blood, taken 28 days after the second AZD1222 dose. In DNA form, the CDR3 reads TGTGCCAGCAGCTGGGACAGGGGGGTCCCCCTCCACTTT. Its translation is CASSWDRGVPLHF.